This T cell receptor beta chain came from a study of graft-versus-host responses after intestinal transplantation. V was shortened by 2 bases and J by 2 bases, with 7 bases between the two germline ends. Germline V CDR1 and CDR2: MNHNY, SVGAGI (reference sequence). CDR3 length: 14 residues. Method: immunoSEQ multiplex PCR; TCRdb's copy keeps in-frame clones and lacks some. The sample holds 95,000 to 110,000 clones, about 87% seen once. Worth noting for this clone: No antigen is known for it.

Specimen: unstimulated CD4+ T cells sorted from spleen or lymph node cells, collected before transplant. The gene calls are TRBV6-6 and TRBJ1-5; D remains unclear. The receptor comes from a human donor who was the organ donor for an intestinal transplant. CDR3 sequence reads: CASSYGPGNQPQHF. The CDR3 coding sequence is TGTGCCAGCAGTTACGGACCAGGCAATCAGCCCCAGCATTTT.